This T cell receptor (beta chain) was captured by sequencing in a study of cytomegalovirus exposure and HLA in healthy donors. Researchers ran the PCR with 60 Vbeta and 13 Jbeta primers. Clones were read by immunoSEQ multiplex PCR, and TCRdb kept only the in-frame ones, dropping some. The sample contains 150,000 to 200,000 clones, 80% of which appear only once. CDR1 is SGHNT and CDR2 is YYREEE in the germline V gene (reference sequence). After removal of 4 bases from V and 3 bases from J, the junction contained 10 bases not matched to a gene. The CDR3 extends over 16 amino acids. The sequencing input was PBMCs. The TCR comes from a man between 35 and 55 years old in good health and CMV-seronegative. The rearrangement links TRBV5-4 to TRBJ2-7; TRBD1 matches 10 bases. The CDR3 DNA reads TGTGCCAGCAGCCTCCGACAGGGGGCTAGGGTCTACGAGCAGTACTTC. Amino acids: CASSLRQGARVYEQYF.